This entry lists 23 T cell receptor beta chains sequenced from one sample in a study of blood T cells in healthy people across ages (dated by TCRdb to the mid-2010s). The method was 5' RACE. The sample was run on an Illumina HiSeq 2500. A second PCR of 7 to 11 cycles was performed with a sample-barcoded 5' primer and a J-beta primer mix. The public reads were reprocessed in TCRdb via fastp at Q25 and MiXCR, keeping in-frame beta chains. Every entry covers one CDR3 protein and lists the most common genes and DNA from its rows. The sample includes around 700,000 distinct CDR3 sequences, with approximately 25% observed a single time. 9.4% of the sample is taken by the ten largest. The same data also contributed to another study, on T cells of mothers and their children.

The sequenced sample was blood. The receptors derive from a boy younger than 18 in good health.

This clonotype was counted once. This sequence joins TRBV15 and TRBJ2-2; 13 bases fit TRBD2. The germline V gene encodes CDR1 LNHNV and CDR2 YYDKDF (reference sequence). The CDR3 is 17 residues long. Trimming took 3 bases from V and 7 from J; bases not matched to a gene: 8. CDR3 loop: CATSSPGLAGLVGELFF. The DNA of the CDR3 is TGTGCCACCAGCAGCCCGGGACTAGCGGGACTCGTCGGGGAGCTGTTTTTT.

This clonotype has only a few counts. The chain employs TRBV25-1 and TRBJ2-7; 8 bases line up with TRBD2. CDR3 length: 15 amino acids. CDR1 and CDR2 from the germline V gene are MGHDK and SYGVNS. With V trimmed by 3 bases and J by 2 bases, 6 bases remained unmatched. As DNA, the CDR3 is TGTGCCAGCAGTGACTTCAGCGGGAGACCCTACGAGCAGTACTTC. Its protein is CASSDFSGRPYEQYF.

The chain links TRBV9 to TRBJ2-7; weak D call: TRBD1 (5 bases). Germline CDR1 and CDR2: SGDLS and YYNGEE. This CDR3 has 14 residues. The V end was cut by 0 bases, the J end by 2 bases, with 9 bases between. For the CDR3, the DNA is TGTGCCAGCAGCGTAGTCGACAGCACCTACGAGCAGTACTTC. Its protein is CASSVVDSTYEQYF.

Only a few counts were recorded for this clonotype. The chain combines TRBV4-1 with TRBJ2-5, with a tentative D call TRBD1 (6 bases). The J call may be wrong; the DNA end is better matched by TRBJ2-7. Per the germline V gene, CDR1 is MGHRA and CDR2 is YSYEKL. CDR3 length equals 13 residues. CDR3 coding DNA: TGCGCCAGCAGCCAAGAACAGGGCCCCGAGCAGTACTTC. Protein: CASSQEQGPEQYF.

Remarks on this clonotype: An end of the junction differs from the germline gene, which may be a read error. The chain employs TRBV12-3 or TRBV12-4 and TRBJ2-3; perhaps TRBD1 as D (6 bases). The CDR3 is made up of 15 amino acids. The CDR3 nucleotides read TGTGCCAGCAGTCGCAGGGGTCTAAGCGCAGATACGCAATATTTT. Translated: CASSRRGLSADTQYF.

The rearrangement joins TRBV7-6 to TRBJ2-1, with D perhaps assigned TRBD1 or TRBD2 (5 bases each). The ends were cut back, 7 bases at V and 3 bases at J, with 19 bases in the middle. CDR3 length: 16 residues. Germline V gene data show CDR1 as SGHVS and CDR2 as FNYEAQ. CDR3 DNA: TGTGCCAGCAAAGGGGTGGGTGCGGGCCTCTACAATGAGCAGTTCTTC. Translation: CASKGVGAGLYNEQFF.

This clonotype was counted between two and nine times. The CDR3 DNA reads TGTGCCAGCAGCCAGAGTCCCTCCTACGAGCAGTACTTC. Residues: CASSQSPSYEQYF. The chain combines TRBV3-1 with TRBJ2-7, with D hard to call. This CDR3 region has 13 residues. V was pared by 3 bases and J by 0 bases, with 6 bases between. The germline gives CDR1 LGHDT, CDR2 YNNKEL (reference sequence).

The chain recombines TRBV7-6 with TRBJ2-1; possibly TRBD1 or TRBD2 for D (5 bases each). The CDR3 has 13 residues. Germline CDR1 reads SGHVS; CDR2 reads FNYEAQ. V shed 6 bases and J shed 3 bases, with 9 bases lying between them. CDR3 sequence reads: CASSWDLYNEQFF. Written as DNA, the CDR3 is TGTGCCAGCAGTTGGGACCTCTACAATGAGCAGTTCTTC.

This clonotype showed up just a few times. The chain joins TRBV15 to TRBJ2-5, with 9 nucleotides matching TRBD2. With 0 bases clipped from V and 4 bases from J, the junction kept 15 bases outside the gene matches. Germline-derived CDR1 and CDR2 are LNHNV and YYDKDF (reference sequence). The CDR3 is 19 residues long. The CDR3 here is CATSRERPLSGSGRETQYF. The CDR3, as DNA: TGTGCCACCAGCAGAGAGCGACCCCTTAGCGGGAGCGGGCGAGAGACCCAGTACTTC.

CDR3 region: CATRPDEKLFF. The CDR3 nucleotides read TGTGCCACCCGACCGGATGAAAAACTGTTTTTT. The V gene is TRBV2, the J gene TRBJ1-4; D gene uncertain. Germline CDR1 and CDR2: SNHLY and FYNNEI. Trimming shortened V by 10 bases and J by 6 bases, and 9 bases separated the two germline ends. The CDR3 extends over 11 amino acids.

V is TRBV6-5 and J is TRBJ2-5, with 12 bases identical to TRBD2. The end of the DNA aligns better with TRBJ2-1, so the J call may be wrong. Germline lookup yields CDR1 MNHEY and CDR2 SVGAGI. The CDR3 totals 15 residues. The CDR3 bases are TGTGCCAGCAGTTCTAGCGGGGGGGCTTGGGATGAGCAGTTCTTC. This sequence encodes CASSSSGGAWDEQFF.

The chain combines TRBV7-9 with TRBJ2-7; 9 bases line up with TRBD2. The CDR3 is 13 amino acids. V shed 6 bases and J 5 bases; nucleotides not matched to a gene: 5. Germline V gene lookup returns CDR1 SEHNR and CDR2 FQNEAQ (reference sequence). The CDR3 sequence: CASRVAGADEQYF. CDR3 nucleotide sequence: TGTGCCAGCAGGGTAGCGGGAGCAGACGAGCAGTACTTC. The variable domain in full, with the rest retrieved from reference TRBV7-9 and TRBJ2-7, is DTGVSQNPRHKITKRGQNVTFRCDPISEHNRLYWYRQTLGQGPEFLTYFQNEAQLEKSRLLSDRFSAERPKGSFSTLEIQRTEQGDSAMYLCASRVAGADEQYFGPGTRLTVT.

This sequence joins TRBV20-1 and TRBJ2-5; 10 nucleotides match TRBD2. The CDR3 loop spans 13 amino acids. The V gene end was trimmed by 4 bases and the J gene end by 5 bases; junction bases not matched to a gene: 4. Germline loops: CDR1 DFQATT, CDR2 SNEGSKA (reference sequence). The CDR3 spells CSATVAGGETQYF. CDR3 DNA: TGCAGTGCTACCGTAGCGGGGGGTGAGACCCAGTACTTC.

CDR3 sequence reads: CASSLDTRYGYTF. CDR3 nucleotide sequence: TGTGCCAGCAGCTTGGACACCAGATATGGCTACACCTTC. J is TRBJ1-2 and V is TRBV7-8, with a tentative D call TRBD1 (5 bases). Between the trimmed V and J ends, which lost 3 bases and 5 bases, there was a span of 10 bases. Germline values: CDR1 SGHVS, CDR2 FQNEAQ. CDR3 length equals 13 residues.

V gene TRBV7-2 combines with J gene TRBJ1-4, with TRBD1 matching 10 bases. With V trimmed by 2 bases and J by 4 bases, 4 bases remained unmatched. This CDR3 comprises 16 residues. Germline values: CDR1 SGHTA, CDR2 FQGNSA. In nucleotides, the CDR3 is TGTGCCAGCAGCTTACCTCGGGACAGGGGTAATGAAAAACTGTTTTTT. Translated: CASSLPRDRGNEKLFF. The full variable domain, with the rest looked up from reference TRBV7-2 and TRBJ1-4, is GAGVSQSPSNKVTEKGKDVELRCDPISGHTALYWYRQSLGQGLEFLIYFQGNSAPDKSGLPSDRFSAERTGGSVSTLTIQRTQQEDSAVYLCASSLPRDRGNEKLFFGSGTQLSVL.

This clonotype has at least ten counts. The chain employs TRBV11-1 and TRBJ2-7, with 9 bases that match TRBD2. Germline values: CDR1 SGHAT, CDR2 FQDESV (reference sequence). The CDR3 extends over 15 amino acids. The V segment lost 1 base and the J segment 6 bases; nucleotides outside the gene matches: 7. CDR3 nucleotide sequence: TGTGCCAGCAGCTTAGGGGTTAGCGGGAGCGGCGAGCAGTACTTC. Its protein is CASSLGVSGSGEQYF.

In its sample, this clonotype was seen a few times. The chain recombines TRBV28 with TRBJ2-3, with 9 bases lining up with TRBD2. Germline V lookup: CDR1 MDHEN, CDR2 SYDVKM. The CDR3 totals 17 residues. The J segment lost 2 bases and the V segment lost 11 bases, leaving 17 bases of the junction unmatched. The DNA for the CDR3 is TGTGCCGGCAATGAACCGGGGCTAGCGGGATCCACAGATACGCAGTATTTT. Residues: CAGNEPGLAGSTDTQYF.

This rearrangement joins TRBV11-2 to TRBJ2-7; TRBD2 matches at 7 bases. The J segment lost 3 bases and the V segment lost 4 bases, leaving 18 bases of the junction unmatched. Germline-derived CDR1 and CDR2 are SGHAT and FQNNGV. The CDR3 is made up of 18 amino acids. The CDR3 DNA follows: TGTGCCAGCAGCTATGGGGTGGCATCGCGGGAGCATGGCTACGAGCAGTACTTC. The encoded protein is CASSYGVASREHGYEQYF.

This rearrangement joins TRBV6-2 or TRBV6-3 to TRBJ2-1; TRBD2 matches 10 bases. The CDR3 has 19 residues. The V and J ends lost 7 bases and 0 bases, in that order; junction bases with no gene match: 15. Germline V gives CDR1 MNHEY, CDR2 SVGEGT. For the CDR3, the DNA is TGTGCCAGCACCACGGGGTTGGCTAGCGGGGGTCGCTCCTACAATGAGCAGTTCTTC. Protein sequence: CASTTGLASGGRSYNEQFF.

This clonotype was seen a handful of times. V is TRBV12-5 and J is TRBJ1-1; D is perhaps TRBD1 (5 bases). The CDR3 runs to 13 residues. The V end was cut by 7 bases, the J end by 4 bases, with 13 bases between. Germline V lookup: CDR1 LGHNT, CDR2 FRNRAP. The DNA of the CDR3 is TGTGCTAGTGCCCTACGGGACGGCACTGAAGCTTTCTTT. It codes for CASALRDGTEAFF.

The CDR3: CSVEGLNWAQETQYF. In nucleotides, the CDR3 is TGCAGCGTTGAGGGACTGAACTGGGCACAAGAGACCCAGTACTTC. The chain employs TRBV29-1 and TRBJ2-5; tentatively, D is TRBD2 (6 bases). V gave up 3 bases and J gave up 2 bases, with 16 bases separating them. Germline V lookup: CDR1 SQVTM, CDR2 ANQGSEA. The CDR3 sequence is 15 residues long. The full variable domain, completed using reference TRBV29-1 and TRBJ2-5, is SAVISQKPSRDICQRGTSLTIQCQVDSQVTMMFWYRQQPGQSLTLIATANQGSEATYESGFVIDKFPISRPNLTFSTLTVSNMSPEDSSIYLCSVEGLNWAQETQYFGPGTRLLVL.

This clonotype was found a few times. V is TRBV5-8 and J is TRBJ2-1, with TRBD1 as a possible D gene (6 bases). Germline CDR1 SGHTS, CDR2 YDEGEE. The CDR3 extends over 11 amino acids. V dropped 4 bases and J dropped 12 bases, with 11 bases sitting between them. For the CDR3, the DNA is TGTGCCAGCAGCAGAGGGGGTTCGCAGTTCTTC. Protein product: CASSRGGSQFF.

This clonotype was detected a few times. This chain connects TRBV4-1 to TRBJ2-7; 9 nucleotides line up with TRBD1. CDR1 is MGHRA, CDR2 YSYEKL, per germline. The CDR3 covers 15 residues. Trimming removed 5 bases from V and 3 bases from J; junction bases left unmatched: 8. In nucleotides, the CDR3 is TGCGCCAGCAGCGAAGGGGGGACAGGGTTCTACGAGCAGTACTTC. This codes for CASSEGGTGFYEQYF.